The rows below give T cell receptor beta chains drawn from one sample of a study of blood T cell repertoires in COVID-19. This table comes from immunoSEQ multiplex PCR, and its TCRdb copy is limited to in-frame clones, with some not included. The sample holds fewer than 150,000 clones, 84% seen once. The sequenced sample was peripheral blood. Receptor source: a human donor in a cohort sampled during active COVID-19. Each CDR3 is given with its conserved first and last residue.

TRBJ2-5 17 TRBV19 CASSIVTVAGDRETQYF
TRBJ2-3 15 TRBV15 CATSTSGGAGDTQYF
TRBJ2-1 16 TRBV6-2/TRBV6-3 CASSTIAGGPYNEQFF
TRBJ2-1 14 TRBV3-1/TRBV3-2 CASSQGTSVKEQFF
TRBJ2-5 15 TRBV5-1 CASSGTGGQQETQYF
TRBJ2-5 17 TRBV18 CASSPVDRGQRQETQYF
TRBJ1-2 15 TRBV6-5 CASSRGDRGRLGYTF
TRBJ1-1 13 TRBV11-2 CASSLLGHFEAFF
TRBJ1-6 17 TRBV7-8 CASSLDLGGLGNSPLHF
TRBJ2-5 16 TRBV3-1/TRBV3-2 CASSSRTSGGEETQYF
TRBJ1-1 9 TRBV6-4 CASINEAFF
TRBJ1-2 16 TRBV18 CASSLVGDTSNYGYTF
TRBJ2-7 14 TRBV9 CASSVSGARDEQYF
TRBJ2-1 15 TRBV14 CASSPGQGAINEQFF
TRBJ1-4 14 TRBV6-6 CATKEGGQGEKLFF
TRBJ1-6 15 TRBV5-1 CASSSMDRGDSPLHF
TRBJ2-7 15 TRBV13 CASSLEFHGADEQYF
TRBJ1-2 15 TRBV5-6 CASSLAGQANYGYTF
TRBJ2-7 15 TRBV2 CASSEGQGNFYEQYF
TRBJ1-4 15 TRBV5-8 CASTLPQGFTEKLFF
TRBJ1-1 16 TRBV4-1 CASSQEDGSMNTEAFF
TRBJ1-2 14 TRBV6-5 CASSYSPGAHGYTF
TRBJ2-3 16 TRBV27 CASSARLGGGTDTQYF
TRBJ2-2 18 TRBV7-2 CASSLRPGLAGGRGELFF
TRBJ2-1 16 TRBV7-9 CASSLSGGGSYNEQFF
TRBJ1-4 15 TRBV29-1 CSRPGLPATNEKLFF
TRBJ2-3 15 TRBV3-1/TRBV3-2 CASSLQGGDTDTQYF
TRBJ1-2 17 TRBV7-6 CASSLEAAGGLDYGYTF
TRBJ1-5 15 TRBV15 CATSAQGRSEQPQHF
TRBJ2-7 16 TRBV7-9 CASSYLKGQTTYEQYF
TRBJ2-2 11 TRBV18 CASSEQRELFF
TRBJ2-3 15 TRBV18 CASSTSGGVLDTQYF
TRBJ2-7 15 TRBV19 CASSIAPGHPYEQYF
TRBJ1-2 11 TRBV29-1 CSVNAGDGYTF
TRBJ1-3 14 TRBV6-6 CASSSQGFGGTIYF
TRBJ2-7 16 TRBV21-1 CASSKGDRGPSYEQYF
TRBJ2-1 13 TRBV18 CASSRTDRNEQFF
TRBJ2-7 16 TRBV4-1 CASSQDPAGANYEQYF
TRBJ1-5 15 TRBV5-4 CASSPRGVGTQPQHF
TRBJ1-1 13 TRBV10-1 CASSESANTEAFF
TRBJ1-1 13 TRBV7-9 CASPGDTGRPAFF
TRBJ2-7 13 TRBV7-8 CASSLSVQLEQYF
TRBJ2-5 12 TRBV29-1 CSVEKFRETQYF
TRBJ2-3 12 TRBV10-3 CAVRGVTDTQYF
TRBJ2-5 14 TRBV5-1 CASSFRTGEETQYF
TRBJ1-5 14 TRBV18 CASSLGTLHQPQHF
TRBJ1-6 14 TRBV7-2 CASSLARMASPLHF
TRBJ2-3 13 TRBV5-6 CASSGARADTQYF
TRBJ1-2 17 TRBV5-5 CASSSRLGASGVSGYTF
TRBJ1-6 17 TRBV18 CASSPGVERSYNSPLHF
TRBJ1-5 15 TRBV19 CASSTVRGLDQPQHF
TRBJ2-5 11 TRBV7-8 CASGSGETQYF
TRBJ2-6 17 TRBV7-8 CASSRTGGISGANVLTF
TRBJ1-4 14 TRBV7-9 CASSLMGGTEKLFF
TRBJ1-1 16 TRBV11-2 CASSLEGGVRNTEAFF